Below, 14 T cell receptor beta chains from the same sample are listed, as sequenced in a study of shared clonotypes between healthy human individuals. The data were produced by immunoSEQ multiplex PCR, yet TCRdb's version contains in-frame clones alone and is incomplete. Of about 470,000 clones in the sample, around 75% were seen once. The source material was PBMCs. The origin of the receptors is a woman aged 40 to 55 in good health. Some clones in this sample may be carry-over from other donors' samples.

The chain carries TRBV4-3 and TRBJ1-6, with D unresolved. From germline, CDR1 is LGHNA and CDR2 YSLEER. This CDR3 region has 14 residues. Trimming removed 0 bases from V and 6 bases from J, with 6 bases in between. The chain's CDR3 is CASSQEGFNSPLHF. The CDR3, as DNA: TGCGCCAGCAGCCAAGAGGGTTTTAATTCACCCCTCCACTTT.

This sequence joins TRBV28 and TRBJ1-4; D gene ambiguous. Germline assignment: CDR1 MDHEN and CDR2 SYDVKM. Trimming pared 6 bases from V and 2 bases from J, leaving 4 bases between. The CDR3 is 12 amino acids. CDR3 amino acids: CASRATNEKLFF. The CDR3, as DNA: TGTGCCAGCAGGGCGACTAATGAAAAACTGTTTTTT.

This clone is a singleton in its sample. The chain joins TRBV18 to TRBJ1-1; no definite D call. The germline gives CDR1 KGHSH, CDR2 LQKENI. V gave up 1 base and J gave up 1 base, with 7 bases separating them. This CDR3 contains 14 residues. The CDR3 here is CASSPQGANTEAFF. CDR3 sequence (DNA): TGTGCCAGCTCACCACAGGGAGCGAACACTGAAGCTTTCTTT.

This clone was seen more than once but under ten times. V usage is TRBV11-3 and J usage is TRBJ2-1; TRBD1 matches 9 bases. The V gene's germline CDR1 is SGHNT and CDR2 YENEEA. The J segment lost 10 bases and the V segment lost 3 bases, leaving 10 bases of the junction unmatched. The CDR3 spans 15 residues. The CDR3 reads CASSLGTGWGIEQFF. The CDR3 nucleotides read TGTGCCAGCAGCTTGGGGACAGGGTGGGGAATAGAGCAGTTCTTC. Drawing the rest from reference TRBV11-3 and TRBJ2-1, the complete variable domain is EAGVVQSPRYKIIEKKQPVAFWCNPISGHNTLYWYLQNLGQGPELLIRYENEEAVDDSQLPKDRFSAERLKGVDSTLKIQPAELGDSAVYLCASSLGTGWGIEQFFGPGTRLTVL.

CDR3 region: CASSIWGSNQPQHF. The CDR3 DNA follows: TGTGCCAGTAGTATATGGGGTAGCAATCAGCCCCAGCATTTT. The rearrangement links TRBV19 to TRBJ1-5; D uncertain. V was cut by 2 bases and J by 0 bases, with 5 bases left in between. The CDR3 is 14 amino acids. The germline V gene has CDR1 LNHDA and CDR2 SQIVND (reference sequence).

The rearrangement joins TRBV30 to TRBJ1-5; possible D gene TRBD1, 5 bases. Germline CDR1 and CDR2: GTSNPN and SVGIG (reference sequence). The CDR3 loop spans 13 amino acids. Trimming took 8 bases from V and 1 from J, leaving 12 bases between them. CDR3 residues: CAIGGRSNQPQHF. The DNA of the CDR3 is TGTGCCATCGGGGGTAGGAGCAATCAGCCCCAGCATTTT.

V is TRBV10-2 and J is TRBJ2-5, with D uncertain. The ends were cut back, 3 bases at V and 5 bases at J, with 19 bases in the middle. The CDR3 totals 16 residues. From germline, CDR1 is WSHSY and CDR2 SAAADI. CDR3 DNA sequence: TGCGCCAGCAGTGATACCCAGGCGCCCATGGGGGAGACCCAGTACTTC. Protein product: CASSDTQAPMGETQYF.

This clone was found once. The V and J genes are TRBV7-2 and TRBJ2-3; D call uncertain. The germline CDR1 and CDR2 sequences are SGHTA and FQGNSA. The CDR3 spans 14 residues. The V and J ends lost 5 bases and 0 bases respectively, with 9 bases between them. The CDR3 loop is CASSGFSSTDTQYF. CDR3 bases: TGTGCCAGCAGCGGGTTCTCTAGCACAGATACGCAGTATTTT. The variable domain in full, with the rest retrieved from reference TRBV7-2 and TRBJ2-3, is GAGVSQSPSNKVTEKGKDVELRCDPISGHTALYWYRQSLGQGLEFLIYFQGNSAPDKSGLPSDRFSAERTGGSVSTLTIQRTQQEDSAVYLCASSGFSSTDTQYFGPGTRLTVL.

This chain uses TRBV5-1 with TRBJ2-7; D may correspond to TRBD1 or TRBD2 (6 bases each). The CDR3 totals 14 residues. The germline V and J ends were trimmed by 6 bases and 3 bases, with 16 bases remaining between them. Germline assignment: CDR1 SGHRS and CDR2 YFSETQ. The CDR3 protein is CASTVQGGDYEQYF. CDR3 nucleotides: TGCGCCAGCACCGTACAGGGAGGTGACTACGAGCAGTACTTC.

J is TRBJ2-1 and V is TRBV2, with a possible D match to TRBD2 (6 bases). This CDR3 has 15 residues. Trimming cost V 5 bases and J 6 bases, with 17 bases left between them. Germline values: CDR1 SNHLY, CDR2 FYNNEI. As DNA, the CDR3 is TGTGCCAGCAGTCCGGGCCTAGCGCGAGTCAATGAGCAGTTCTTC. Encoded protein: CASSPGLARVNEQFF.

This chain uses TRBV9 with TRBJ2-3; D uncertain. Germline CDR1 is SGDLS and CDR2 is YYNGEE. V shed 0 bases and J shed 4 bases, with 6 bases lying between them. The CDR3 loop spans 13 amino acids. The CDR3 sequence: CASSVALSDTQYF. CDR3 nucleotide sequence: TGTGCCAGCAGCGTAGCCCTCTCAGATACGCAGTATTTT. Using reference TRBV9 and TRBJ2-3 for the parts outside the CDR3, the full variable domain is DSGVTQTPKHLITATGQRVTLRCSPRSGDLSVYWYQQSLDQGLQFLIQYYNGEERAKGNILERFSAQQFPDLHSELNLSSLELGDSALYFCASSVALSDTQYFGPGTRLTVL.

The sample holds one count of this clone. The CDR3: CASSPHGVADTQYF. The CDR3 region has the DNA TGTGCCAGCAGTCCCCATGGCGTCGCAGATACGCAGTATTTT. V is TRBV28 and J is TRBJ2-3; no clear D gene. This CDR3 has 14 residues. V shed 5 bases and J shed 4 bases, with 13 bases lying between them. The V gene's germline CDR1 is MDHEN and CDR2 SYDVKM. The variable domain in full, completed from reference TRBV28 and TRBJ2-3, reads DVKVTQSSRYLVKRTGEKVFLECVQDMDHENMFWYRQDPGLGLRLIYFSYDVKMKEKGDIPEGYSVSREKKERFSLILESASTNQTSMYLCASSPHGVADTQYFGPGTRLTVL.

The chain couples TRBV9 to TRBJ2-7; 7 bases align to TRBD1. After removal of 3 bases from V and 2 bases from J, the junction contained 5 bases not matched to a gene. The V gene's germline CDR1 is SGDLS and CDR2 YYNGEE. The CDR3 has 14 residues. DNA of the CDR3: TGTGCCAGCAGCGAACAGGGGTTCCCCTACGAGCAGTACTTC. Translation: CASSEQGFPYEQYF.

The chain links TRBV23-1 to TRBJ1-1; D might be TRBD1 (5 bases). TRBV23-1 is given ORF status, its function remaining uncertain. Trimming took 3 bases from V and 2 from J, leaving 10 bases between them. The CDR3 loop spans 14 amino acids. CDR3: CASSQGVGNTEAFF. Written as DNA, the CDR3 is TGCGCCAGCAGTCAGGGGGTGGGAAACACTGAAGCTTTCTTT.